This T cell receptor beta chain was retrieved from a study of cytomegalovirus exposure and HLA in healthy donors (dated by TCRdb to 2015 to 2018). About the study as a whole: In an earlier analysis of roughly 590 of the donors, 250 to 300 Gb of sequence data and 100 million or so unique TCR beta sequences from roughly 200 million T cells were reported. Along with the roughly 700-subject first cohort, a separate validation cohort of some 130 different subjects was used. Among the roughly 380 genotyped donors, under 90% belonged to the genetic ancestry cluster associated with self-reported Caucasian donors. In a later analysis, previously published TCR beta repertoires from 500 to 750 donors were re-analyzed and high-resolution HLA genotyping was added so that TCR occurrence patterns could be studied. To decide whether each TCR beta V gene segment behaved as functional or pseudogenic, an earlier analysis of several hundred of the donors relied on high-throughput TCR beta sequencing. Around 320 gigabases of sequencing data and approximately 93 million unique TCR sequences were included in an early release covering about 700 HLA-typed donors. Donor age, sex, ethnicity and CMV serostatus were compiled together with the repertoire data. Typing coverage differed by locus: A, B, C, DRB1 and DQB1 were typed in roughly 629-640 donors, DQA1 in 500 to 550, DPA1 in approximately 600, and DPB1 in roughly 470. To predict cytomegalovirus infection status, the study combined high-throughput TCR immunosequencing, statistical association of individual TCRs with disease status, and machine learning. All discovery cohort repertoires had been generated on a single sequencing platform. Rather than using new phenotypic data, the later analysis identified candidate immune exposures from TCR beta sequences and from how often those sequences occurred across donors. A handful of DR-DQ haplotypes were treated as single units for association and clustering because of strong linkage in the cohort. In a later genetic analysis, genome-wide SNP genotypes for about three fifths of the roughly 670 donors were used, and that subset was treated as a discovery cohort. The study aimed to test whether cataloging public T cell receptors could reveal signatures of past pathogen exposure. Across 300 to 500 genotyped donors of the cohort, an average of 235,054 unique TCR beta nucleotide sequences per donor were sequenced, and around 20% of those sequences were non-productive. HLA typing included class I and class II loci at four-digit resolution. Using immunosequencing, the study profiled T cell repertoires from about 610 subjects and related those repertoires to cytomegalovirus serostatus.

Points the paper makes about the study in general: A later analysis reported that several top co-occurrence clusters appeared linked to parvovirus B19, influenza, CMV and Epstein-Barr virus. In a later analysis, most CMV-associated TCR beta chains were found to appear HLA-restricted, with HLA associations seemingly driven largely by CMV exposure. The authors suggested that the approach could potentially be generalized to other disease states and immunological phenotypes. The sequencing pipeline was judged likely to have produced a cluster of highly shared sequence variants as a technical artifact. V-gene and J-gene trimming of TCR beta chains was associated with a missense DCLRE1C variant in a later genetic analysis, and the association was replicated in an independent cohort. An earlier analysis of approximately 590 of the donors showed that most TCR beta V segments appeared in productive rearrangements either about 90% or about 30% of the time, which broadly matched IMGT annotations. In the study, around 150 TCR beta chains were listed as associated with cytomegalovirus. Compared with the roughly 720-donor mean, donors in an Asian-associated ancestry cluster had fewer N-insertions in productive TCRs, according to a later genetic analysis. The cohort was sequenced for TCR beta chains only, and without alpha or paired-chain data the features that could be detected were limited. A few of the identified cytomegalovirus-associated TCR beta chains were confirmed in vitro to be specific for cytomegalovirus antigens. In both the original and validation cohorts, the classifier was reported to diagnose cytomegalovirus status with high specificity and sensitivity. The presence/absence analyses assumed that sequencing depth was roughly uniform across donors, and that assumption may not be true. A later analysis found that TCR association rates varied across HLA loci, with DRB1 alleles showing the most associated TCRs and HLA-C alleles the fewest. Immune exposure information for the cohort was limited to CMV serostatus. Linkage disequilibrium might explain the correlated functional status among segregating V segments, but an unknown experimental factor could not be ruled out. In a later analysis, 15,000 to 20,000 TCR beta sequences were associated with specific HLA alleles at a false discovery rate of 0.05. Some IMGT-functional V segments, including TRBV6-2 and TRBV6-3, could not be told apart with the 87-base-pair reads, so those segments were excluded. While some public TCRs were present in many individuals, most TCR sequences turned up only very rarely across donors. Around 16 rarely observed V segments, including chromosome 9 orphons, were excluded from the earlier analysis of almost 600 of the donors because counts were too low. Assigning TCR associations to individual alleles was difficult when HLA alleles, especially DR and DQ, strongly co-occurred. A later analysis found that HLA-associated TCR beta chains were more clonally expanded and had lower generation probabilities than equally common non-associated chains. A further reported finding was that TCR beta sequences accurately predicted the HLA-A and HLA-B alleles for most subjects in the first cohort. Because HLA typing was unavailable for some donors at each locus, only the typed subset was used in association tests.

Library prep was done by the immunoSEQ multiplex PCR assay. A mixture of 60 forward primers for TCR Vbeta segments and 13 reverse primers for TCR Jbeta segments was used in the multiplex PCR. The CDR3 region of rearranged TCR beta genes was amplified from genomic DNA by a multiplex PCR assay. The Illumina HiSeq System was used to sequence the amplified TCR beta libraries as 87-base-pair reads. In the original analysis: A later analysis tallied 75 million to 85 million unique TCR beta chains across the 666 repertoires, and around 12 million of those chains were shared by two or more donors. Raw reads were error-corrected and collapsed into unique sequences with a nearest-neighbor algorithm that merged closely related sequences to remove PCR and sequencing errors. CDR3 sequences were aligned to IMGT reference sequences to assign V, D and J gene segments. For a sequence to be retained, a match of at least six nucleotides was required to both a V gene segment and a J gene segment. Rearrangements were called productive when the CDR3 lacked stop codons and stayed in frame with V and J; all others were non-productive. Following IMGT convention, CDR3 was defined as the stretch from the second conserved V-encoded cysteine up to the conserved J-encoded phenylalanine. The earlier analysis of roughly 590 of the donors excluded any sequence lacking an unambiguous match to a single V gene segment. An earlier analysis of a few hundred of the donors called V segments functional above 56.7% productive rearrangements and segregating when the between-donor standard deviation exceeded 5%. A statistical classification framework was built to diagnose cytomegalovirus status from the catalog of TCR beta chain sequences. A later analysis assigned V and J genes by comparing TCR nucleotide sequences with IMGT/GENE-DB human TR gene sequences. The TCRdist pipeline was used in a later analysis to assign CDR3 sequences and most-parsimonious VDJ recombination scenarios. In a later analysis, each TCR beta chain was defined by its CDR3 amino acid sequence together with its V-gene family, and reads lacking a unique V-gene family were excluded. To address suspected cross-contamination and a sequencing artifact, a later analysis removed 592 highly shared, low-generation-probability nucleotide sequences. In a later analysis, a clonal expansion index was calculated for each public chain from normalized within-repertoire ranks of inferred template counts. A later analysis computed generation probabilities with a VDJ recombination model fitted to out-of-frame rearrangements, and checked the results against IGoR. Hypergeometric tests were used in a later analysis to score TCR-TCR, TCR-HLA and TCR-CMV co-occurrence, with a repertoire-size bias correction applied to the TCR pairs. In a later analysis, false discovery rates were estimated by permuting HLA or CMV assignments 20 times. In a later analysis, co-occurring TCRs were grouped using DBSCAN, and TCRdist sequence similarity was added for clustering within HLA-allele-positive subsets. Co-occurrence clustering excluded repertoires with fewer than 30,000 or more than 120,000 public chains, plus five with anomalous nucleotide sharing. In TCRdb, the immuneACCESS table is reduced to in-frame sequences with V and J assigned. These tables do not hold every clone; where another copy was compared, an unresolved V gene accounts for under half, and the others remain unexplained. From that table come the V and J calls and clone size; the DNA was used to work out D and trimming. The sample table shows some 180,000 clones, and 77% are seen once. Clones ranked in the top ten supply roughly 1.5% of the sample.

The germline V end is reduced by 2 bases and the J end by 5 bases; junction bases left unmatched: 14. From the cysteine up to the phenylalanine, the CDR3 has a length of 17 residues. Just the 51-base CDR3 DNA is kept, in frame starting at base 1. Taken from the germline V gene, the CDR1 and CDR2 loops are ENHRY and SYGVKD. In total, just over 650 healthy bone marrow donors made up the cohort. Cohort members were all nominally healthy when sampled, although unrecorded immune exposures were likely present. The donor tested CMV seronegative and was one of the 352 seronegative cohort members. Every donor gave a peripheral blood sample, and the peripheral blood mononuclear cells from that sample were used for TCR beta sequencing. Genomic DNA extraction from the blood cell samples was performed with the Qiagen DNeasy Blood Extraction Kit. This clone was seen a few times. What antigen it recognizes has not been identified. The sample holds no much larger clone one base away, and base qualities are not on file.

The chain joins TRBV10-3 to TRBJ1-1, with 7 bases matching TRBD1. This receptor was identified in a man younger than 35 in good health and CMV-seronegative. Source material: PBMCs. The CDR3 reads CAISEPTGTFGMTEAFF. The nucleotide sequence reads TGTGCCATCAGTGAGCCGACAGGGACATTTGGTATGACTGAAGCTTTCTTT.